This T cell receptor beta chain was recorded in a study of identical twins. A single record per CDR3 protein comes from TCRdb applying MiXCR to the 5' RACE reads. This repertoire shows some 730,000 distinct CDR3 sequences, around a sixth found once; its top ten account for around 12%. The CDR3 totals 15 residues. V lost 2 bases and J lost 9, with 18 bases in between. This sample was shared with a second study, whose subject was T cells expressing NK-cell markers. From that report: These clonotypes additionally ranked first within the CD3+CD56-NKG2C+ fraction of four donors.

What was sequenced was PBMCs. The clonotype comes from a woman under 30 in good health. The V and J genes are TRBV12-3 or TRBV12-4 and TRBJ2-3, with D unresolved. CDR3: CASSLKLDLIRTQYF. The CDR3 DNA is TGTGCCAGCAGTTTAAAACTGGATCTGATCCGGACGCAGTATTTT.